The rows below give T cell receptor beta chains drawn from one sample of a study of blood T cell repertoires in COVID-19. The protocol was immunoSEQ multiplex PCR, while the TCRdb copy is restricted to in-frame clones and leaves out a portion. The sample carries about 300,000 clones, around 92% recorded once. Sequencing was done on a sample of peripheral blood. The receptors shown here come from a woman under 40 with COVID-19, enrolled during active disease. CDR3s include the opening cysteine and the closing phenylalanine or tryptophan. Fields, in order: V gene, J gene, D gene, clone size, CDR3 DNA, CDR3 protein. The D gene is left open where the match is weak. Size tells how often a clone was seen (once, few, many) or the class of an expanded clone, and some rows leave it out.

>TRBV5-1|TRBJ2-3|-|-
TGCGCCAGCAGCTTTGAACAGGGCACAGATACGCAGTATTTT
CASSFEQGTDTQYF
>TRBV19|TRBJ2-3|-|few
TGTGCCAGCGGGCAGCGGGGCACAGATACGCAGTATTTT
CASGQRGTDTQYF
>TRBV6-6|TRBJ2-2|TRBD2|-
TGTGCCAGCAGCGGACTAGCCACCGGGGAGCTGTTTTTT
CASSGLATGELFF
>TRBV5-8|TRBJ1-5|-|-
TGTGCCAGCAGCCCTGAGAGTTATCAGCCCCAGCATTTT
CASSPESYQPQHF
>TRBV12-3/TRBV12-4|TRBJ1-5|-|-
TGTGCCAGCAGTTTATTGAGGGCCCCCCAGCATTTT
CASSLLRAPQHF
>TRBV28|TRBJ2-1|-|-
TGTGCCAGCAGTTTATCATATGAGCAGTTCTTC
CASSLSYEQFF
>TRBV3-1/TRBV3-2|TRBJ2-5|-|once
TGTGCCAGCAGCCAATCCCACAGGAATGAAGAGACCCAGTACTTC
CASSQSHRNEETQYF
>TRBV6-6|TRBJ1-1|-|-
TGTGCCAGCAGTTACGAGACAGCAAACACTGAAGCTTTCTTT
CASSYETANTEAFF
>TRBV9|TRBJ1-1|TRBD1|-
TGTGCCAGCAGCGTAGACAGGGGGGACACTGAAGCTTTCTTT
CASSVDRGDTEAFF
>TRBV11-2|TRBJ1-2|-|-
TGTGCCAGCAGCTTAGACGGGAAGTATGGCTACACCTTC
CASSLDGKYGYTF
>TRBV6-6|TRBJ2-3|-|-
TGTGCCGCCGGGGATACGCAGTATTTT
CAAGDTQYF
>TRBV7-8|TRBJ2-3|-|-
TGTGCCAGCAGGACATCAGGGGGGACTAGAGCAGATACGCAGTATTTT
CASRTSGGTRADTQYF
>TRBV27|TRBJ2-3|-|-
TGTGCCAGCAAGTTGTCAACAGGTCCTTTGAATACGCAGTATTTT
CASKLSTGPLNTQYF
>TRBV9|TRBJ2-2|TRBD1|-
TGTGCCAGCAGCGCCAATATAGGACAGGGCAACACCGGGGAGCTGTTTTTT
CASSANIGQGNTGELFF
>TRBV6-1|TRBJ2-5|TRBD2|once
TGTGCCAGCAGTGAACTAGCGGGGGAGCGTCAAGAGACCCAGTACTTC
CASSELAGERQETQYF
>TRBV2|TRBJ1-2|-|-
TGTGCCAGCAGTGAACCATTAAACAGGGCTAACTATGGCTACACCTTC
CASSEPLNRANYGYTF
>TRBV19|TRBJ1-5|-|-
TGTGCCAGTAGTATCTCAGGGCGGCAGCCCCAGCATTTT
CASSISGRQPQHF
>TRBV5-1|TRBJ2-7|-|-
TGCGCCAGCAGCTTTCTCTCAGGCCCCCGCGAGCAGTACTTC
CASSFLSGPREQYF
>TRBV4-1|TRBJ2-2|-|-
TGCGCCAGCAGCCTTTGGCGGGGCGGCACCGGGGAGCTGTTTTTT
CASSLWRGGTGELFF
>TRBV9|TRBJ1-2|TRBD1|once
TGTGCCAGCAGCGTGGGACAGGGAGCTAACTATGGCTACACCTTC
CASSVGQGANYGYTF
>TRBV6-1|TRBJ1-1|TRBD1|once
TGTGCCAGCAGTGAAGGGTGGACAGGGGGTATGAACACTGAAGCTTTCTTT
CASSEGWTGGMNTEAFF
>TRBV9|TRBJ1-2|-|-
TGTGCCAGCAGCGGGCGGGGCTACACCTTC
CASSGRGYTF
>TRBV28|TRBJ2-1|TRBD1|-
TGTGGACAGGGTCCCTACAATGAGCAGTTCTTC
CGQGPYNEQFF
>TRBV7-9|TRBJ1-4|-|-
TGTGCCAGCACCCTGGGAGGGACTAATGAAAAACTGTTTTTT
CASTLGGTNEKLFF
>TRBV5-4|TRBJ2-1|-|-
TGTGCCAGCAGCTCGCCCGGGACAGAACAGGGGGGGGATGAGCAGTTCTTC
CASSSPGTEQGGDEQFF
>TRBV4-2|TRBJ1-1|TRBD1|-
TGTGCCAGCAGCCGCCGACAGGGGAACACTGAAGCTTTCTTT
CASSRRQGNTEAFF
>TRBV30|TRBJ2-6|TRBD1|-
TGTGCCTGGTCGACAGGGACTGGGGCCAACGTCCTGACTTTC
CAWSTGTGANVLTF
>TRBV9|TRBJ1-1|-|-
TGTGCCAGCAGCTTCGGACAGCTGAACACTGAAGCTTTCTTT
CASSFGQLNTEAFF
>TRBV25-1|TRBJ1-2|TRBD1|-
TGTGCCAGCAGTCCGCAGGGGGCGCGGGGCTACACCTTC
CASSPQGARGYTF
>TRBV18|TRBJ1-3|TRBD1|-
TGTGCCAGCTCACTGGGGACAGGGGGAACTGGAAACACCATATATTTT
CASSLGTGGTGNTIYF
>TRBV6-5|TRBJ1-6|-|-
TGTGCCAGCAGCCGGGAGGGAAATTCACCCCTCCACTTT
CASSREGNSPLHF
>TRBV5-8|TRBJ2-1|TRBD2|-
TGTGCCAGCAGGATACTAGCGGGGGGGCCCTACAATGAGCAGTTCTTC
CASRILAGGPYNEQFF
>TRBV5-5|TRBJ1-1|-|-
TGTGCCAGCAGCTTTGGACAGATGAACACTGAAGCTTTCTTT
CASSFGQMNTEAFF
>TRBV11-3|TRBJ1-1|-|few
TGTGCCAGCAGCCCTAGACAGGTTACTGAAGCTTTCTTT
CASSPRQVTEAFF
>TRBV28|TRBJ1-2|TRBD1|-
TGTGCCAGCAGGAACAGGGGGCGGCTCTATGGCTACACCTTC
CASRNRGRLYGYTF
>TRBV7-9|TRBJ1-5|TRBD1|once
TGTGCCAGCAGCCCCGGACAGGGAGATGGCAATCAGCCCCAGCATTTT
CASSPGQGDGNQPQHF
>TRBV10-2|TRBJ1-3|TRBD1|-
TGCGCCAGTACGACAGGGGTCGGAAACACCATATATTTT
CASTTGVGNTIYF
>TRBV19|TRBJ1-5|-|-
TGTGCCAGTAGTATAGATCGGTTAGGGGGGGTGATCGTCAATCAGCCCCAGCATTTT
CASSIDRLGGVIVNQPQHF
>TRBV5-5|TRBJ2-7|TRBD1|-
TGTGCCAGCAGCCTGGGACAGGGCTCGGGGGAGCAGTACTTC
CASSLGQGSGEQYF
>TRBV19|TRBJ2-5|TRBD1|-
TGTGCCAGTAGTATTGGGACAGGGTATCAAGAGACCCAGTACTTC
CASSIGTGYQETQYF
>TRBV15|TRBJ2-5|TRBD2|once
TGTGCCACCAGCAGAGATACCCCGACTAGCGGGGCACCAAGATGGACCCAGTACTTC
CATSRDTPTSGAPRWTQYF
>TRBV27|TRBJ1-5|TRBD1|-
TGTGCCAGCAGCAGGGGACAGAACAATCAGCCCCAGCATTTT
CASSRGQNNQPQHF
>TRBV7-9|TRBJ2-2|TRBD1|-
TGTGCCAGCAGCTCGACAGGGGACACCGGGGAGCTGTTTTTT
CASSSTGDTGELFF
>TRBV27|TRBJ2-7|TRBD1|-
TGTGCCAGCAGCAATGCCGGGACAGGAGGCTGGGAGCAGTACTTC
CASSNAGTGGWEQYF
>TRBV7-2|TRBJ1-1|-|-
TGTGCCAGCAGCGTACAGGGATATGGGGAAGCTTTCTTT
CASSVQGYGEAFF
>TRBV6-2/TRBV6-3|TRBJ1-1|-|-
TGTGCCAGCAGTTACTCGGTCAGGGGCACTGAAGCTTTCTTT
CASSYSVRGTEAFF
>TRBV7-8|TRBJ1-5|-|-
TGTGCCAGCAGCTTGGCAGGGATCAATCAGCCCCAGCATTTT
CASSLAGINQPQHF
>TRBV6-4|TRBJ1-5|-|-
TGTGCCAGCAGTGCTGAAGGGGGTCAGCCCCAGCATTTT
CASSAEGGQPQHF
>TRBV11-2|TRBJ2-1|-|-
TGTGCCAGCAGCTTACAGGGAAGGTCCTACAATGAGCAGTTCTTC
CASSLQGRSYNEQFF
>TRBV30|TRBJ1-6|-|-
TGTGCCTGGAGGGCAGGGGATGATTCACCCCTCCACTTT
CAWRAGDDSPLHF
>TRBV14|TRBJ1-3|-|-
TGTGCCAGCAGCCAAGAATTACAGGGCTCCCTCTCTGGAAACACCATATATTTT
CASSQELQGSLSGNTIYF